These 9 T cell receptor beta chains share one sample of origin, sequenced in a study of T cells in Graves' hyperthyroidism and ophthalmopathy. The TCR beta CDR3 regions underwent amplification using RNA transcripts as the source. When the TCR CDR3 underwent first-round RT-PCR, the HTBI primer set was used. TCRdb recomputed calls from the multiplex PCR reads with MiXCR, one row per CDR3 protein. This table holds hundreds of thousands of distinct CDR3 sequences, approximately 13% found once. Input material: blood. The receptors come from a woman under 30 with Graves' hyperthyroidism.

CDR3 nucleotides: TGTGCCAGTAAAGGGGACCGGGGGGGGGGATGGAGCAATCAGCCCCAGCATTTT. Translation gives CASKGDRGGGWSNQPQHF. The chain has TRBV19 and TRBJ1-5; D possibly corresponds to TRBD1 (5 bases). V was cut by 7 bases and J by 1 base, with 23 bases left in between. The CDR3 runs 18 residues. Germline loops: CDR1 LNHDA, CDR2 SQIVND (reference sequence).

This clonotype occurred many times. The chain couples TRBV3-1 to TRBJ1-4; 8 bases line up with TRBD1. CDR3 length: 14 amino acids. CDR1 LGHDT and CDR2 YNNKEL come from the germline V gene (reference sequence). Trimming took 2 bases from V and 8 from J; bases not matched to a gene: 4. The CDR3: CASSQKTGGEKLFF. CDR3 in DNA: TGTGCCAGCAGCCAAAAAACAGGGGGAGAAAAACTGTTTTTT.

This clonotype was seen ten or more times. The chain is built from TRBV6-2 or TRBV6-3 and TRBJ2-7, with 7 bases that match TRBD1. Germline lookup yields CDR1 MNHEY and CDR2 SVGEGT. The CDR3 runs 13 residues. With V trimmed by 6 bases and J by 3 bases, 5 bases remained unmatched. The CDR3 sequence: CASRAGTDYEQYF. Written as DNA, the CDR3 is TGTGCCAGCAGAGCTGGGACAGACTACGAGCAGTACTTC.

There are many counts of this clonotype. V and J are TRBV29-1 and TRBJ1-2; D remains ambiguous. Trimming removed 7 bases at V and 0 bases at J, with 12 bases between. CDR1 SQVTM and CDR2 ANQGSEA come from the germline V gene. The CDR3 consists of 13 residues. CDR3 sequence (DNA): TGCAGCGCAACGTTAACAGCTAACTATGGCTACACCTTC. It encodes CSATLTANYGYTF. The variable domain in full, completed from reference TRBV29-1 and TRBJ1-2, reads SAVISQKPSRDICQRGTSLTIQCQVDSQVTMMFWYRQQPGQSLTLIATANQGSEATYESGFVIDKFPISRPNLTFSTLTVSNMSPEDSSIYLCSATLTANYGYTFGSGTRLTVV.

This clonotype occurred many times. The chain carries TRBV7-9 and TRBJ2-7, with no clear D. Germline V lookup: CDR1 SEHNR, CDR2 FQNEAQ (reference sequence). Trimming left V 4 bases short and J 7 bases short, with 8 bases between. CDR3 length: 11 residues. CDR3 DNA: TGTGCCAGCAGCTCTGTAGGGGAGCAGTACTTC. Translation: CASSSVGEQYF. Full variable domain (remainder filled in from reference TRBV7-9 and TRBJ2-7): DTGVSQNPRHKITKRGQNVTFRCDPISEHNRLYWYRQTLGQGPEFLTYFQNEAQLEKSRLLSDRFSAERPKGSFSTLEIQRTEQGDSAMYLCASSSVGEQYFGPGTRLTVT.

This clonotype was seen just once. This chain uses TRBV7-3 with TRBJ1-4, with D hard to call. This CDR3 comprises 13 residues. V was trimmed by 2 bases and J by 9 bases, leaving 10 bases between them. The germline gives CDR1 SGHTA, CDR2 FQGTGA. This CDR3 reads CASSLGLNQKLFF. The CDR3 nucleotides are TGTGCCAGCAGCTTAGGTTTAAACCAAAAACTGTTTTTT. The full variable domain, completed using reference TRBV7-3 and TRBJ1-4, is GAGVSQTPSNKVTEKGKYVELRCDPISGHTALYWYRQSLGQGPEFLIYFQGTGAADDSGLPNDRFFAVRPEGSVSTLKIQRTERGDSAVYLCASSLGLNQKLFFGSGTQLSVL.

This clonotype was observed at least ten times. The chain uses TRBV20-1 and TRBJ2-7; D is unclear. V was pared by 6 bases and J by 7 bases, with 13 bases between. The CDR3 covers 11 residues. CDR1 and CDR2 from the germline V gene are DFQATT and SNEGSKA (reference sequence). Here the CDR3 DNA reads TGCAGTGCAGTCCTTTTTGGGGAGCAGTACTTC. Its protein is CSAVLFGEQYF.

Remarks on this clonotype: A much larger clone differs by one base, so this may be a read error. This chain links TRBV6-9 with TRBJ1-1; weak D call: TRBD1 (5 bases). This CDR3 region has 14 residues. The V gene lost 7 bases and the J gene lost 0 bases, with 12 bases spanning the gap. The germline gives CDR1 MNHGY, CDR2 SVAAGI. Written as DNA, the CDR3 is TGTGCCAGCACTTCAGGGCTCATGAACACTGAAGCTTTCTTT. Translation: CASTSGLMNTEAFF.

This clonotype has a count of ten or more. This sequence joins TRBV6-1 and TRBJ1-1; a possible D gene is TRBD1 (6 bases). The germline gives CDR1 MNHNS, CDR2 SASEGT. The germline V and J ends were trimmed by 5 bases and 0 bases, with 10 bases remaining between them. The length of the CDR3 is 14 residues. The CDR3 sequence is CASSQGTMNTEAFF. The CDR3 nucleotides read TGTGCCAGCAGTCAGGGGACAATGAACACTGAAGCTTTCTTT.